These 14 T cell receptor beta chains came from one sample sequenced in a study of cytomegalovirus exposure and HLA in healthy donors. PCR was performed using 60 Vbeta and 13 Jbeta primers. Produced via immunoSEQ multiplex PCR; TCRdb's table is partial and in-frame only. The profile shows roughly 200,000 clones, about 80% of them singletons. What was sequenced was PBMCs. The receptor source for this set is a boy aged 5-17 years in good health and CMV-seronegative.

J is TRBJ1-2 and V is TRBV5-4; D is unresolved. CDR3 length: 15 residues. Germline lookup yields CDR1 SGHNT and CDR2 YYREEE (reference sequence). V lost 4 bases, J lost 4 bases, and 17 bases lay in between. The CDR3 DNA reads TGTGCCAGCAGCCTACCCCGGGGAGATCCCTATGGCTACACCTTC. This gives the protein CASSLPRGDPYGYTF.

The CDR3 DNA reads TGCGCCAGCAGCTTGGAGGCCGCGAGCGATTCACCCCTCCACTTT. Its protein is CASSLEAASDSPLHF. The rearrangement links TRBV5-1 to TRBJ1-6; no clear D. V lost 0 bases and J 8 bases, leaving 12 bases between the germline ends. The germline V gene encodes CDR1 SGHRS and CDR2 YFSETQ. The CDR3 runs to 15 residues. The full variable domain, completed using reference TRBV5-1 and TRBJ1-6, is KAGVTQTPRYLIKTRGQQVTLSCSPISGHRSVSWYQQTPGQGLQFLFEYFSETQRNKGNFPGRFSGRQFSNSRSEMNVSTLELGDSALYLCASSLEAASDSPLHFGNGTRLTVT.

This rearrangement joins TRBV28 to TRBJ2-1; 7 positions match TRBD1. The CDR3 spans 15 residues. Germline V gene sequence: CDR1 MDHEN, CDR2 SYDVKM. With V trimmed by 6 bases and J by 0 bases, 5 bases remained unmatched. Here the CDR3 DNA reads TGTGCCAGCAGCGAGACAGGGAGCTCCTACAATGAGCAGTTCTTC. This codes for CASSETGSSYNEQFF.

The chain employs TRBV4-1 and TRBJ2-7; TRBD2 matches at 7 bases. Germline lookup yields CDR1 MGHRA and CDR2 YSYEKL. CDR3 length equals 15 residues. V dropped 2 bases and J dropped 2; count of bases not matched to a gene: 6. CDR3 region: CASSQSRGDPYEQYF. The CDR3 coding sequence is TGCGCCAGCAGCCAATCTCGGGGGGACCCCTACGAGCAGTACTTC.

The chain uses TRBV30 and TRBJ1-6; D not resolved. Germline lookup yields CDR1 GTSNPN and CDR2 SVGIG (reference sequence). V was cut by 4 bases and J by 7 bases, with 11 bases left in between. This CDR3 is built from 13 residues. CDR3 nucleotides: TGTGCCTGGAAGAGACACGAGAATTCACCCCTCCACTTT. Its translation is CAWKRHENSPLHF.

For the CDR3, the DNA is TGTGCCAGCAGTTCGGACAGCCCGTTGGGAAGCAATCAGCCCCAGCATTTT. It codes for CASSSDSPLGSNQPQHF. The gene calls are TRBV7-9 and TRBJ1-5; TRBD1 might be the D (6 bases). CDR1 and CDR2 from the germline V gene are SEHNR and FQNEAQ (reference sequence). The CDR3 runs 17 residues. V dropped 6 bases and J dropped 1 base, with 19 bases sitting between them.

This sequence joins TRBV10-3 and TRBJ1-2; D uncertain. The CDR3 is 14 residues long. The germline CDR1 and CDR2 sequences are ENHRY and SYGVKD. Trimming left V 2 bases short and J 4 bases short, with 11 bases between. In DNA, the CDR3 is TGTGCCATCAGTGAGGAGCAGGTTGGCTATGGCTACACCTTC. It is translated as CAISEEQVGYGYTF.

This clone occurred once. The V call is TRBV18, the J call TRBJ1-4, with 8 bases identical to TRBD1. The CDR3 is made up of 16 amino acids. V gave up 3 bases and J gave up 5 bases; unmatched junction bases: 8. The V gene's germline CDR1 is KGHSH and CDR2 LQKENI. CDR3 nucleotides: TGTGCCAGCTCACCCCAGCTGACAGGGGAAAATGAAAAACTGTTTTTT. It is translated as CASSPQLTGENEKLFF.

CDR3 sequence: CASSQVTQGGLETQYF. CDR3 in DNA: TGCGCCAGCAGCCAAGTAACACAGGGGGGGCTGGAGACCCAGTACTTC. This chain connects TRBV4-1 to TRBJ2-5; tentative D call: TRBD1 (8 bases). Germline loops: CDR1 MGHRA, CDR2 YSYEKL. V was trimmed by 1 base and J by 5 bases, leaving 17 bases between them. The CDR3 is 16 residues long.

The chain uses TRBV4-2 and TRBJ2-7, with TRBD1 as a possible D gene (5 bases). In germline, CDR1 is LGHNA, CDR2 YNFKEQ. The CDR3 spans 15 residues. The V gene lost 5 bases and the J gene lost 3 bases, with 17 bases spanning the gap. The CDR3 DNA is TGTGCCAGCAGCGTAAGGGGTATTAGCAGCTACGAGCAGTACTTC. Translation gives CASSVRGISSYEQYF.

This clone showed up just once. The rearrangement links TRBV20-1 to TRBJ2-7, with 7 positions matching TRBD1. Germline V CDR1 and CDR2: DFQATT, SNEGSKA (reference sequence). The CDR3 contains 11 residues. V shed 4 bases, J shed 5 bases, and the junction held 2 bases outside the gene matches. The chain's CDR3 is CSATGTDEQYF. The CDR3 DNA reads as TGCAGTGCTACCGGGACAGACGAGCAGTACTTC.

The genes are TRBV10-3 and TRBJ2-7; D may be TRBD2 (5 bases). There are 13 residues in the CDR3. V dropped 5 bases and J dropped 3 bases, with 11 bases sitting between them. Looked up from germline, CDR1 is ENHRY and CDR2 is SYGVKD. CDR3 coding DNA: TGTGCCATCAGTCGTGACGAGGGCTACGAGCAGTACTTC. Residues: CAISRDEGYEQYF.

This rearrangement joins TRBV5-1 to TRBJ1-1; D is perhaps TRBD1 (6 bases). CDR1 is SGHRS, CDR2 YFSETQ, per germline. V was shortened by 4 bases and J by 4 bases, with 14 bases between the two germline ends. The CDR3 is 14 residues long. CDR3 loop: CASSLTTGSTEAFF. CDR3 coding DNA: TGCGCCAGCAGCCTAACTACAGGGAGCACTGAAGCTTTCTTT.

V is TRBV19 and J is TRBJ1-1; perhaps TRBD1 as D (5 bases). Trimming removed 9 bases at V and 0 bases at J, with 23 bases between. The CDR3 contains 17 residues. CDR1 and CDR2 (germline): LNHDA, SQIVND (reference sequence). CDR3 residues: CASSRRGGLDVNTEAFF. The CDR3 DNA follows: TGTGCCAGCTCAAGACGGGGCGGACTAGACGTGAACACTGAAGCTTTCTTT.